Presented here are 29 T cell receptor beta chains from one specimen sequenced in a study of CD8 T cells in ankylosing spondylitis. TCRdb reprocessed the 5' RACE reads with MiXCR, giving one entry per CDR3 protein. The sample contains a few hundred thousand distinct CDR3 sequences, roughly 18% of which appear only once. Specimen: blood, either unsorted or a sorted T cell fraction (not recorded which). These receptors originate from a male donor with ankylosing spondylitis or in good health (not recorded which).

CDR3 in DNA: TGTGCCAGCATTCCCCGGGACAGGGGGAACACCGGGGAGCTGTTTTTT. Translated, it gives CASIPRDRGNTGELFF. This rearrangement joins TRBV12-3 or TRBV12-4 to TRBJ2-2; TRBD1 aligns across 10 bases. CDR3 length equals 16 residues. V dropped 7 bases and J dropped 1; count of bases not matched to a gene: 6.

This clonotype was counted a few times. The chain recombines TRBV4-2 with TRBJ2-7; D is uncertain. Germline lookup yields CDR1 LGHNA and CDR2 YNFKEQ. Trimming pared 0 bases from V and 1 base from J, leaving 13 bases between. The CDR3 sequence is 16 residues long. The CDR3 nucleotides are TGTGCCAGCAGCCAAGAGGGATACAACCCATCCTACGAGCAGTACTTC. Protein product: CASSQEGYNPSYEQYF.

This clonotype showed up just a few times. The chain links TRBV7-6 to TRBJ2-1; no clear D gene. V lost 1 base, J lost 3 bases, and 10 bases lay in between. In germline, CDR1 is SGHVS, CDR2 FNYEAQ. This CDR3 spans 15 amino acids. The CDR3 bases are TGTGCCAGCAGCTTAGTTTCATACCACTACAATGAGCAGTTCTTC. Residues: CASSLVSYHYNEQFF.

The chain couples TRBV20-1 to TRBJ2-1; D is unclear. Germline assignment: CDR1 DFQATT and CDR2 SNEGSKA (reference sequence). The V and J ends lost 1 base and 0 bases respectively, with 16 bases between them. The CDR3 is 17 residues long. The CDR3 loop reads CSARGKSYLSSYNEQFF. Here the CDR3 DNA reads TGCAGTGCTAGAGGCAAGTCCTATCTGAGCTCCTACAATGAGCAGTTCTTC.

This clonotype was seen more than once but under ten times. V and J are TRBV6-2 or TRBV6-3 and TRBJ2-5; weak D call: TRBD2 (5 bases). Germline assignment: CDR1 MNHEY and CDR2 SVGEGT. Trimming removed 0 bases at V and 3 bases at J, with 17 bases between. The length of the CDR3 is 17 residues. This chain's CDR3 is CASSYSSPHRGKETQYF. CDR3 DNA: TGTGCCAGCAGTTACTCGAGCCCCCACCGGGGAAAAGAGACCCAGTACTTC.

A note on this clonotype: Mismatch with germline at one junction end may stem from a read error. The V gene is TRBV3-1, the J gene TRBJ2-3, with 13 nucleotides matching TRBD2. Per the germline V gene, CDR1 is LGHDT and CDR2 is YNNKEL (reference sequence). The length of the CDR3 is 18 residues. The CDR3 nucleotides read TGTGCCTGCAGTCCCACTAGCGGGAGGGCCGATAACACAGATACGCAGTATTTT. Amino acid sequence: CACSPTSGRADNTDTQYF.

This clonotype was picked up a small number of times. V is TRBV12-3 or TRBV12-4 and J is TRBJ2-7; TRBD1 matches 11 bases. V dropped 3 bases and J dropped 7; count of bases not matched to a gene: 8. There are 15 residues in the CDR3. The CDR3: CASSLTGTGGYEQYF. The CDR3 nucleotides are TGTGCCAGCAGTTTGACCGGGACAGGGGGTTATGAGCAGTACTTC.

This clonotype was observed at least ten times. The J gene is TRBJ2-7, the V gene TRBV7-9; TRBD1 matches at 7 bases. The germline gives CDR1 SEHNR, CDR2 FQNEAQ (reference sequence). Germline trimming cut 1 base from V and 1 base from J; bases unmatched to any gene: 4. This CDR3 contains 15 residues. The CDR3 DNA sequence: TGTGCCAGCAGCTTAGACAGGGGCCAATCCTACGAGCAGTACTTC. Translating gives CASSLDRGQSYEQYF.

This chain's CDR3 is CSVTLWNEQFF. As DNA, the CDR3 is TGCAGCGTTACACTTTGGAATGAGCAGTTCTTC. The chain is built from TRBV29-1 and TRBJ2-1, with no clear D. Per the germline V gene, CDR1 is SQVTM and CDR2 is ANQGSEA. The ends were cut back, 5 bases at V and 7 bases at J, with 9 bases in the middle. This CDR3 region has 11 residues.

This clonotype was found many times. The CDR3 DNA sequence: TGCAGCGCCGTAGCGGGACGCAGCTCCTACGAGCAGTACTTC. It codes for CSAVAGRSSYEQYF. The chain recombines TRBV29-1 with TRBJ2-7; 8 bases match TRBD2. The V gene end was trimmed by 7 bases and the J gene end by 0 bases; junction bases not matched to a gene: 8. CDR3 length equals 14 residues. The V gene's germline CDR1 is SQVTM and CDR2 ANQGSEA.

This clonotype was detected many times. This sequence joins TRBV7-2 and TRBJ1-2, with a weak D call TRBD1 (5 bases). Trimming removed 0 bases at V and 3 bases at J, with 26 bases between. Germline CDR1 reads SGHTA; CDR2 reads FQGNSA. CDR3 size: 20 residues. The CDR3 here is CASSLALSDSLPPGDYGYTF. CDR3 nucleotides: TGTGCCAGCAGCTTAGCGCTCAGCGATAGCCTACCCCCGGGGGACTATGGCTACACCTTC.

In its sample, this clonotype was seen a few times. The CDR3 region is CASSVSSSGTGELFF. CDR3 bases: TGTGCCAGCAGCGTAAGTTCTAGCGGGACCGGGGAGCTGTTTTTT. The chain links TRBV9 to TRBJ2-2, with 8 bases that match TRBD2. The V segment lost 1 base and the J segment 5 bases; nucleotides outside the gene matches: 4. The CDR3 contains 15 residues. Germline V gene sequence: CDR1 SGDLS, CDR2 YYNGEE. Full variable domain (remainder filled in from reference TRBV9 and TRBJ2-2): DSGVTQTPKHLITATGQRVTLRCSPRSGDLSVYWYQQSLDQGLQFLIQYYNGEERAKGNILERFSAQQFPDLHSELNLSSLELGDSALYFCASSVSSSGTGELFFGEGSRLTVL.

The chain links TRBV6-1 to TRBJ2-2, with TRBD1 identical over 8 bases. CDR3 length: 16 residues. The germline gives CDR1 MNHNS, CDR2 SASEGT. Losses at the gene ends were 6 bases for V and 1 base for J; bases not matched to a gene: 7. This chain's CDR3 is CASSPRDRGNTGELFF. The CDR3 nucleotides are TGTGCCAGCAGCCCCCGTGACAGGGGGAACACCGGGGAGCTGTTTTTT.

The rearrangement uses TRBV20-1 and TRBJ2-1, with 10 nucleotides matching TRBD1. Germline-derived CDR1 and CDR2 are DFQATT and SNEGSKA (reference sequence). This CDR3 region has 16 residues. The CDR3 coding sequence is TGCAGCGTCGGGACAGGGGATTTAGGTTGGGGCAATGAGCAGTTCTTC. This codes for CSVGTGDLGWGNEQFF.

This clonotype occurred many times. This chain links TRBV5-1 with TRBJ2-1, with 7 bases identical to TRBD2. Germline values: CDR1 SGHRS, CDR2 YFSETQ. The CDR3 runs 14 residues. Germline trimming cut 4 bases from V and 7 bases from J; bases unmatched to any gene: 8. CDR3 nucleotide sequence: TGCGCCAGCAGCCTGGGGACTAACCATAATGAGCAGTTCTTC. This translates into CASSLGTNHNEQFF.

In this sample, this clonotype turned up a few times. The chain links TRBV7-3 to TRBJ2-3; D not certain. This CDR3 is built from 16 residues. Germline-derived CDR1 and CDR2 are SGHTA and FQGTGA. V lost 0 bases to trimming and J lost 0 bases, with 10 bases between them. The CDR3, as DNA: TGTGCCAGCAGCTTAACGTTTTCGAGTAGCACAGATACGCAGTATTTT. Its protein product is CASSLTFSSSTDTQYF.

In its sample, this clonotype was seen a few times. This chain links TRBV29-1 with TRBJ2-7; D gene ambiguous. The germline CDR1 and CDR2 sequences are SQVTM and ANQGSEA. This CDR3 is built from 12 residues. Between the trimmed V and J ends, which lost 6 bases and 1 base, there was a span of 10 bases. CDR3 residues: CSVGEKSYEQYF. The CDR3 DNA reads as TGCAGCGTGGGTGAAAAGTCCTACGAGCAGTACTTC.

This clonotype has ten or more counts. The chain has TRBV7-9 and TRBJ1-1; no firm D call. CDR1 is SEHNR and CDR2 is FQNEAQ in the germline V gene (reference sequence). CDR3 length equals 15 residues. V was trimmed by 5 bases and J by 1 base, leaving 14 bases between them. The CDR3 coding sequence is TGTGCCAGCAGCCCACCCGGAATTGGGAACACTGAAGCTTTCTTT. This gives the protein CASSPPGIGNTEAFF.

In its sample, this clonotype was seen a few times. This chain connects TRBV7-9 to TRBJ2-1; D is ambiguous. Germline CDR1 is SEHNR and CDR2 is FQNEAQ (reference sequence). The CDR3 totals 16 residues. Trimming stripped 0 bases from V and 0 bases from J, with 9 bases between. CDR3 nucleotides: TGTGCCAGCAGCTTAGCCGGCCCCAGCTCCTACAATGAGCAGTTCTTC. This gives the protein CASSLAGPSSYNEQFF.

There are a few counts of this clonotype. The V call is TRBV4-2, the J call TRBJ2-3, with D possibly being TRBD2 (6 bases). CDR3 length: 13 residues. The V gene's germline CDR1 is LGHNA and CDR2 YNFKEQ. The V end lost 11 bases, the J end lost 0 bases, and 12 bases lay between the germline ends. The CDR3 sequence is CAPGGPSTDTQYF. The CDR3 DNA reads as TGTGCCCCCGGGGGACCGAGCACAGATACGCAGTATTTT.

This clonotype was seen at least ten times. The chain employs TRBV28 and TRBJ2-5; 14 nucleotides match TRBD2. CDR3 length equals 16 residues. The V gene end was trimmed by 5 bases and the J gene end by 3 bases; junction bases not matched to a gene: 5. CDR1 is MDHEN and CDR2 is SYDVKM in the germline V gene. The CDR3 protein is CASSQGTSGSKETQYF. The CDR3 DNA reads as TGTGCCAGCAGTCAGGGGACTAGCGGGAGTAAAGAGACCCAGTACTTC.

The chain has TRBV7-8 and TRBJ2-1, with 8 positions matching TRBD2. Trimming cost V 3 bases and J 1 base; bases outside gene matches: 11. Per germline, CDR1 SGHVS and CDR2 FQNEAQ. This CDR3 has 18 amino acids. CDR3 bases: TGTGCCAGCAGCTTTTGGCTTTTCACTAGCGGATCCTACAATGAGCAGTTCTTC. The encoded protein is CASSFWLFTSGSYNEQFF.

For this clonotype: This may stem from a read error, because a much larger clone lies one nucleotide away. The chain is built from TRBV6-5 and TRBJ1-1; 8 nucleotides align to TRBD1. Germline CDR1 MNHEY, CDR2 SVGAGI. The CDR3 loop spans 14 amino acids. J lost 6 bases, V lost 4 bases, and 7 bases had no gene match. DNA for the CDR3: TGTGCCAGCAGTTTGGGACAGGTGGGGGCTGAAGCTTTCTTT. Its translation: CASSLGQVGAEAFF.

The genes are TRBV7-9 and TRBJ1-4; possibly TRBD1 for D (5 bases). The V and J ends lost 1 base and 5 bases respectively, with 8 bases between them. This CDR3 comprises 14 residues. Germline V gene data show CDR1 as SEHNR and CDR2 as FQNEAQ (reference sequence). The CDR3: CASSLGQRNEKLFF. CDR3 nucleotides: TGTGCCAGCAGCTTAGGACAGAGAAATGAAAAACTGTTTTTT.

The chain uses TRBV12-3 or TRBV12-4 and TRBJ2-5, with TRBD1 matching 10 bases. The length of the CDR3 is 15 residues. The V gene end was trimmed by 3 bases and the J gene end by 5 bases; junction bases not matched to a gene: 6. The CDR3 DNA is TGTGCCAGCAGTTTGCCGACAGGGGGCGACGAGACCCAGTACTTC. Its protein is CASSLPTGGDETQYF.

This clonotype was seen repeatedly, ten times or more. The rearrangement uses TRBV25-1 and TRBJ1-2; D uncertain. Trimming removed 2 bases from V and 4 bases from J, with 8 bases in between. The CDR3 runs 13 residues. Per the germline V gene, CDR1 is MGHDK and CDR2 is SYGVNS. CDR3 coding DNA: TGTGCCAGCAGTGAACTCGAGAGCTATGGCTACACCTTC. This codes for CASSELESYGYTF.

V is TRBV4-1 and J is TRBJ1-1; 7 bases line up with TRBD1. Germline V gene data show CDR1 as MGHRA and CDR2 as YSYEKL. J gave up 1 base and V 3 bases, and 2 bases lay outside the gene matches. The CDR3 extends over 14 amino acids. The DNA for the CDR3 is TGCGCCAGCAGCCAGTGGACAGGGAACACTGAAGCTTTCTTT. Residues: CASSQWTGNTEAFF.

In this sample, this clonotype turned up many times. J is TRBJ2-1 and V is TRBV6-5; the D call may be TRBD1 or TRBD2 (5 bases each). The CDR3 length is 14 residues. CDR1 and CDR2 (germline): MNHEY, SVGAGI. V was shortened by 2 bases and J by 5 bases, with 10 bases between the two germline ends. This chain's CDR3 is CASSYGTTNNEQFF. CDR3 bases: TGTGCCAGCAGTTACGGGACGACCAACAATGAGCAGTTCTTC.

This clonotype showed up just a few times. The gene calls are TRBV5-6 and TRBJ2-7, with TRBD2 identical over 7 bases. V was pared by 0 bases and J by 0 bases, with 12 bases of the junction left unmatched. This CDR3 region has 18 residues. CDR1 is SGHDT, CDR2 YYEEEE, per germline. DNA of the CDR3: TGTGCCAGCAGCTTGGAATGGGCTAGCGGCTTGAGCTCCTACGAGCAGTACTTC. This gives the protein CASSLEWASGLSSYEQYF.